This T cell receptor (beta chain) emerged from a study of shared clonotypes between healthy human individuals (dated by TCRdb to the early 2020s). As for the study more broadly: A few men and two women, aged 18 to 49 years, made up the cohort. Per donor, leukapheresis produced somewhere between about 0.85 and 10 billion PBMCs. Blood TCR repertoires of a handful of healthy adults were deeply sequenced to estimate repertoire size and the extent of clonotype sharing between individuals. To increase sequencing depth and limit assay-specific biases, TCR repertoire library preparation and sequencing were carried out by different laboratories using diverse techniques. Per donor, three plates each were used for CD4 naive and CD4 memory, two for CD8 naive, and one for CD8 memory.

The full study reports these points: Pairwise subsampling led to the expectation that sequencing depth would affect the degree of clonotype sharing among donors. Only blood was sampled, and tissue TCR repertoires likely differ from those in blood. Incomplete sequencing was indicated by rarefaction of sorted-subset datasets, despite the large sequencing depth. Across several donors, about 5% of naive CD4, approximately 3.6% of naive CD8, 2% to 2.5% of memory CD4, and about 0.44% of memory CD8 clonotypes were shared. The genetic and exposure-history diversity represented was limited by the small number of donors. Higher generation probabilities were observed for clonotypes shared by all four sorted-subset donors than for non-shared clonotypes. Larger estimated clonotype richness was generally found for naive subsets than for memory subsets.

CD8 naive samples were obtained by positive selection for CCR7 among CD45RO-negative cells, yielding a CD45RA+CCR7+ population from which TemRA cells were excluded. The donors were healthy, HIV-negative adults with no recently reported acute infections or vaccinations. Only Caucasian adults living in Nashville, Tennessee, USA were represented among the donors. Blood was collected by leukapheresis, and PBMCs were isolated by Ficoll-Histopaque density gradient centrifugation and then cryopreserved in liquid nitrogen vapor phase. Analytical flow cytometry was used to check the purity and quantity of each magnetically sorted T cell population. Genomic DNA was isolated from every sorted fraction and measured by UV absorbance on a Nanodrop 2000c. Using the deep immunoSEQ assay, TCR CDR3 regions were amplified from genomic DNA by multiplex PCR. For each cell subset, the extracted genomic DNA was distributed evenly across all wells of several immunoSEQ 96-well plates, and each plate served as one replicate. For sorted subsets, each replicate PCR was loaded with about 200 ng genomic DNA, equivalent to about 33,000 T cell genomes. Purified libraries were measured with a Qubit 3.0 fluorometer, size-checked on a Bioanalyzer 2100, and measured again with the KAPA Library Quantification kit. A separate single-read 150-cycle Illumina NextSeq 550 flow cell was used to sequence each immunoSEQ 96-well plate. In the paper's pipeline: The immunoSEQ output contained only junctional sequences without quality scores, so filtering could not match that applied to full-length reads. Sequences were annotated with PyIR, a Python wrapper for IgBLAST v1.9, using IMGT germline references to assign V/J genes and CDR3. Reads were removed for weak V/J assignments (E-value above 1e-6), missing CDR3, stop codons, out-of-frame junctions, or ambiguous translated residues. A V3J clonotype was defined by an identical inferred V gene, J gene, and CDR3 amino acid sequence. Percentage overlap between repertoires was computed as shared unique clonotypes divided by the size of the smaller repertoire. Repertoire richness was assessed with RTK rarefaction, the Chao1 estimator, and Recon v2.1 estimates of unobserved clonotypes. Generation probabilities were computed with OLGA for all TCRbeta clonotypes obtained by the gDNA method from several donors. What TCRdb holds here is the immuneACCESS table cut down to in-frame rearrangements. Part of the clones is not present; checked against another copy, under half of the missing clones reflect an unresolved V gene, and the others are unexplained. V and J calls and clone size follow that table, whereas D and trimming were derived from the DNA. Present in this sample are fewer than 700,000 clones, around 96% of which were seen just once. Approximately 0.12% of the sample is held by the ten biggest clonotypes.

CDR1 and CDR2, per the germline V gene, are MDHEN and SYDVKM. The CDR3 has 11 amino acids, counting the end cysteine and phenylalanine. Only the CDR3 region is kept as DNA, spanning 33 bases read in frame from base 1. Trimming removed 8 bases from V and 8 bases from J, leaving 10 bases between the germline ends. Comment on this clone: The clone's antigen remains unknown. No base-level quality is on record; no much larger clone is a single base apart.

This receptor chain uses TRBV28 and TRBJ2-4, and perhaps TRBD2 as D gene, on 5 matching bases. The receptor was isolated from a woman aged 30 to 39 in good health. The sample consisted of naive CD8+ T cells sorted from blood. Interpreted using the paper, the cell subset or site label stands for: CD45RA+CCR7+. The DNA reads as follows: TGTGCCAGCTCCTTCGGGGACATTCAGTACTTC. Its translation is CASSFGDIQYF.